The 2 T cell receptor beta chains below were found in one sample sequenced in a study of blood T cells in healthy people across ages. Through a sample-barcoded 5' primer and a J-beta primer mix, a second PCR was run for roughly 7 to 11 cycles. TCRdb ran MiXCR on the 5' RACE reads and lists one entry per CDR3 protein. This repertoire shows hundreds of thousands of distinct CDR3 sequences, around 48% found once; its top ten account for just under 25%. Sequencing was performed on blood. The receptors were sampled from an older man in good health.

This chain uses TRBV12-3 or TRBV12-4 with TRBJ2-2; D may match TRBD1 or TRBD2 (5 bases each). The V end lost 7 bases, the J end lost 6 bases, and 18 bases lay between the germline ends. The CDR3 covers 15 residues. The CDR3 region is CASKLGDQVAGELFF. For the CDR3, the DNA is TGTGCCAGCAAATTAGGGGACCAGGTCGCCGGGGAGCTGTTTTTT.

In regard to this clonotype: A clone one base away is much larger, so this may be a read error. The rearrangement uses TRBV7-9 and TRBJ2-7, with 7 bases that match TRBD2. Germline trimming cut 5 bases from V and 7 bases from J; bases unmatched to any gene: 17. From germline, CDR1 is SEHNR and CDR2 FQNEAQ (reference sequence). CDR3 length: 16 amino acids. For the CDR3, the DNA is TGTGCCAGCAGCCTAGTCTTGGGGGGGACTGGGGATGAGCAGTACTTC. Translation gives CASSLVLGGTGDEQYF.